One sample yielded the 22 T cell receptor beta chains listed below, sequenced in a study of T cells in Graves' hyperthyroidism and ophthalmopathy. The source material, RNA transcripts, was used to amplify TCR beta CDR3 regions. RT-PCR in the first round (using the HTBI primer set) targeted the TCR CDR3. TCRdb itself ran the multiplex PCR reads through MiXCR, one entry per CDR3 protein. The sample gives roughly 330,000 distinct CDR3 sequences, roughly 17% of which show up once; around a third is in the top ten. The specimen was blood. The receptors were gathered from a young man with Graves' hyperthyroidism.

The chain employs TRBV10-3 and TRBJ2-1, with no clear D. The V and J ends lost 6 bases and 7 bases respectively, with 4 bases between them. The CDR3 loop spans 10 amino acids. Per germline, CDR1 ENHRY and CDR2 SYGVKD. CDR3 DNA: TGTGCCATCAGGGGAAATGAGCAGTTCTTC. Translated: CAIRGNEQFF.

About this clonotype itself: A read error is possible here, since a much larger clone lies one base away. The gene calls are TRBV11-2 and TRBJ1-4; D perhaps matches TRBD1 (5 bases). Per the germline V gene, CDR1 is SGHAT and CDR2 is FQNNGV. Trimming removed 5 bases at V and 0 bases at J, with 22 bases between. The CDR3 consists of 19 residues. For the CDR3, the DNA is TGTGCCAGCAGCCTCCGGCGGTCGGGGCCGCTGACAACTAATGAAAAACTGTTTTTT. Protein: CASSLRRSGPLTTNEKLFF.

The gene calls are TRBV27 and TRBJ2-7; D tentatively fits TRBD1 or TRBD2 (6 bases each). The V and J ends lost 2 bases and 2 bases respectively, with 10 bases between them. Germline V gives CDR1 MNHEY, CDR2 SMNVEV (reference sequence). The CDR3 contains 14 residues. Here the CDR3 DNA reads TGTGCCAGCAGTTTAAGGGGGGCTGCCTACGAGCAGTACTTC. It specifies CASSLRGAAYEQYF.

This chain connects TRBV7-2 to TRBJ2-1; TRBD2 agrees at 10 bases. The CDR3 totals 13 residues. Germline-derived CDR1 and CDR2 are SGHTA and FQGNSA. With 10 bases clipped from V and 9 bases from J, the junction kept 9 bases outside the gene matches. CDR3 sequence reads: CAIEREGRSEQFF. CDR3 nucleotide sequence: TGTGCCATCGAGCGGGAGGGCCGTAGTGAGCAGTTCTTC.

This clonotype was counted ten times or more. The rearrangement links TRBV5-1 to TRBJ2-3; 10 bases map to TRBD2. This CDR3 contains 16 residues. V lost 5 bases, J lost 5 bases, and 11 bases stayed unmatched. CDR1 and CDR2 (germline): SGHRS, YFSETQ. The CDR3 reads CASSRRVSSGGDTQYF. Written as DNA, the CDR3 is TGCGCCAGCAGTCGCAGGGTTTCTAGCGGGGGAGATACGCAGTATTTT.

Ten or more counts support this clonotype. V is TRBV28 and J is TRBJ1-1; D remains unclear. In germline, CDR1 is MDHEN, CDR2 SYDVKM. The V end lost 5 bases, the J end lost 1 base, and 14 bases lay between the germline ends. CDR3 length: 15 residues. In DNA form, the CDR3 reads TGTGCCAGCAGTACCCCCGGCCCGGGGAACACTGAAGCTTTCTTT. Its translation: CASSTPGPGNTEAFF.

The chain employs TRBV4-1 and TRBJ2-7; D might be TRBD2 (5 bases). The germline V gene encodes CDR1 MGHRA and CDR2 YSYEKL. This CDR3 is built from 15 residues. The V gene lost 3 bases and the J gene lost 0 bases, with 12 bases spanning the gap. CDR3 bases: TGCGCCAGCAGCCAGTTGCCCGGGAACTCCTACGAGCAGTACTTC. Amino acid sequence: CASSQLPGNSYEQYF.

Many counts were recorded for this clonotype. V usage is TRBV3-1 and J usage is TRBJ1-1, with 10 bases identical to TRBD1. CDR1 is LGHDT, CDR2 YNNKEL, per germline (reference sequence). J gave up 10 bases and V 4 bases, and 6 bases lay outside the gene matches. The CDR3 runs 13 residues. The chain's CDR3 is CASSPAGTGAAFF. The CDR3 coding sequence is TGTGCCAGCAGCCCTGCCGGGACAGGGGCAGCTTTCTTT.

This clonotype showed up many times. The chain carries TRBV5-1 and TRBJ2-1, with D perhaps TRBD2 (5 bases). CDR1 and CDR2 (germline): SGHRS, YFSETQ. V lost 4 bases, J lost 6 bases, and 17 bases lay in between. The CDR3 totals 15 residues. The chain's CDR3 is CASSPGSGSANEQFF. CDR3 sequence (DNA): TGCGCCAGCAGCCCCGGCTCGGGGTCGGCCAATGAGCAGTTCTTC.

This clonotype was seen at least ten times. The V and J genes are TRBV6-1 and TRBJ2-7, with D perhaps TRBD1 (5 bases). Germline lookup yields CDR1 MNHNS and CDR2 SASEGT. The CDR3 loop spans 12 amino acids. V was shortened by 5 bases and J by 3 bases, with 8 bases between the two germline ends. Here the CDR3 reads CASSFQGYEQYF. CDR3 DNA: TGTGCCAGCAGTTTCCAGGGCTACGAGCAGTACTTC.

Note on this clonotype: One end of the junction does not line up with germline, which may come from a read error. The chain combines TRBV19 with TRBJ1-3, with D perhaps matching TRBD1 (5 bases). Germline V gene data show CDR1 as LNHDA and CDR2 as SQIVND (reference sequence). This CDR3 is 17 amino acids long. The CDR3 sequence is CASRPTGTLSSGNTIYF. The CDR3 bases are TGTGCCAGTAGGCCCACCGGGACTCTTTCCTCTGGGAACACCATATATTTT.

The CDR3 DNA reads TGTGCCAGTAGTATTACCGGGACTAGCGGGAGGTTCTCCTACGAGCAGTACTTC. Encoded protein: CASSITGTSGRFSYEQYF. J is TRBJ2-7 and V is TRBV19; 15 bases are shared with TRBD2. V shed 3 bases, J shed 0 bases, and the junction held 6 bases outside the gene matches. Germline V CDR1 and CDR2: LNHDA, SQIVND (reference sequence). The CDR3 is made up of 18 amino acids.

This clonotype showed up many times. The rearrangement uses TRBV7-2 and TRBJ2-1; possible D gene TRBD1, 5 bases. Germline-derived CDR1 and CDR2 are SGHTA and FQGNSA. CDR3 length: 13 residues. Trimming removed 0 bases from V and 10 bases from J, with 10 bases in between. The CDR3, as DNA: TGTGCCAGCAGCTTAGCCGTAAGGGGCGAGCAGTTCTTC. Its protein is CASSLAVRGEQFF.

This clonotype was detected ten times or more. The CDR3 loop reads CASSLGTGGSSYEQYF. CDR3 nucleotides: TGCGCCAGCAGCTTGGGCACGGGAGGGAGCTCCTACGAGCAGTACTTC. This sequence joins TRBV5-1 and TRBJ2-7; 8 bases line up with TRBD2. The CDR3 is 16 amino acids. The V and J ends lost 0 bases and 0 bases, in that order; junction bases with no gene match: 5. Germline V gene lookup returns CDR1 SGHRS and CDR2 YFSETQ. Full variable domain (rest looked up from reference TRBV5-1 and TRBJ2-7): KAGVTQTPRYLIKTRGQQVTLSCSPISGHRSVSWYQQTPGQGLQFLFEYFSETQRNKGNFPGRFSGRQFSNSRSEMNVSTLELGDSALYLCASSLGTGGSSYEQYFGPGTRLTVT.

This clonotype was recorded at least ten times. This chain joins TRBV5-1 and TRBJ2-7, with D possibly TRBD1 on 5 matching bases. The V end lost 4 bases, the J end lost 0 bases, and 11 bases lay between the germline ends. The CDR3 contains 14 residues. Looked up from germline, CDR1 is SGHRS and CDR2 is YFSETQ. The CDR3, as DNA: TGCGCCAGCAGCGTGACAGCTAGCTCCTACGAGCAGTACTTC. It codes for CASSVTASSYEQYF. Combining the CDR3 with reference TRBV5-1 and TRBJ2-7 gives the whole variable domain KAGVTQTPRYLIKTRGQQVTLSCSPISGHRSVSWYQQTPGQGLQFLFEYFSETQRNKGNFPGRFSGRQFSNSRSEMNVSTLELGDSALYLCASSVTASSYEQYFGPGTRLTVT.

This clonotype was picked up many times. The gene calls are TRBV27 and TRBJ1-2; D not certain. Germline V CDR1 and CDR2: MNHEY, SMNVEV (reference sequence). CDR3 size: 13 residues. Trimming shortened V by 3 bases and J by 0 bases, and 5 bases separated the two germline ends. CDR3 DNA: TGTGCCAGCAGTTTTGCACCTAACTATGGCTACACCTTC. It yields the protein CASSFAPNYGYTF.

This clonotype occurred many times. This chain joins TRBV20-1 and TRBJ2-3, with D perhaps TRBD1 or TRBD2 (5 bases each). Germline CDR1 DFQATT, CDR2 SNEGSKA (reference sequence). The CDR3 totals 15 residues. V was clipped by 1 base and J by 4 bases, with 15 bases between them. CDR3 DNA sequence: TGCAGTGCTAGAGGGGGACCCGTTTCTGCAGATACGCAGTATTTT. This translates into CSARGGPVSADTQYF.

This clonotype has ten or more counts. The V gene is TRBV5-1, the J gene TRBJ2-5; tentatively, D is TRBD1 (6 bases). Deletions cut 1 base from V and 2 bases from J, with 12 bases between. The CDR3 consists of 15 residues. In germline, CDR1 is SGHRS, CDR2 YFSETQ. This CDR3 reads CASSLYRDTQETQYF. CDR3 bases: TGCGCCAGCAGCTTGTACCGGGACACACAAGAGACCCAGTACTTC.

The V gene is TRBV30, the J gene TRBJ1-2; a possible D gene is TRBD1 (5 bases). This CDR3 is built from 11 residues. In germline, CDR1 is GTSNPN, CDR2 SVGIG (reference sequence). V lost 3 bases, J lost 4 bases, and 6 bases lay in between. The DNA of the CDR3 is TGTGCCTGGAGGGGGGGCTATGGCTACACCTTC. Protein sequence: CAWRGGYGYTF.

This clonotype was seen at least ten times. This chain connects TRBV20-1 to TRBJ2-3; tentative D call: TRBD1 (5 bases). CDR3 length: 15 residues. Germline CDR1 reads DFQATT; CDR2 reads SNEGSKA (reference sequence). V was clipped by 3 bases and J by 0 bases, with 13 bases between them. This CDR3 is CSASLGRASTDTQYF. The CDR3 region has the DNA TGCAGTGCTAGTTTAGGCAGGGCTAGCACAGATACGCAGTATTTT.

This clonotype was counted between two and nine times. The J gene is TRBJ2-6, the V gene TRBV5-4, with D maybe TRBD2 (6 bases). The germline V gene encodes CDR1 SGHNT and CDR2 YYREEE (reference sequence). The V end lost 3 bases, the J end lost 0 bases, and 13 bases lay between the germline ends. The CDR3 loop spans 17 amino acids. DNA of the CDR3: TGTGCCAGCAGCTCCGGGACTTTCCGCTCTGGGGCCAACGTCCTGACTTTC. This gives the protein CASSSGTFRSGANVLTF.

This clonotype was recorded a few times. V gene TRBV10-2 combines with J gene TRBJ2-2, with D possibly matching TRBD2 (6 bases). The CDR3 sequence is 14 residues long. CDR1 and CDR2 (germline): WSHSY, SAAADI. The V end was cut by 10 bases, the J end by 5 bases, with 17 bases between. The CDR3 DNA follows: TGCGCCACTCCCACACCGGAGGGGACCGGGGAGCTGTTTTTT. It specifies CATPTPEGTGELFF.